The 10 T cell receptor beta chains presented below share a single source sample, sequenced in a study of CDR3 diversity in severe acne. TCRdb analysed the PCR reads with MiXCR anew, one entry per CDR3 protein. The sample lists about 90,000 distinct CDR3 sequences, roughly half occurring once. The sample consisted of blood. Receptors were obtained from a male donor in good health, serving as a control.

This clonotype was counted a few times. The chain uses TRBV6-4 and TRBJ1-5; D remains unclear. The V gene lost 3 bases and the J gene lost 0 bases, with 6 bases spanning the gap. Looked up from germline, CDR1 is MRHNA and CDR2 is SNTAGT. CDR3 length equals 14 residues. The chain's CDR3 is CASSEYPSNQPQHF. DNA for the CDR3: TGTGCCAGCAGTGAGTACCCTAGCAATCAGCCCCAGCATTTT.

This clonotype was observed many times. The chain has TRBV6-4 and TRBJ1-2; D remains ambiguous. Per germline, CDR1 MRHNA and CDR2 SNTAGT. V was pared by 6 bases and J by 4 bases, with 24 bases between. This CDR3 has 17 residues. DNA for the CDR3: TGTGCCAGCAGCAAGTACACCCGGATCCTCGGCAGCTATGGCTACACCTTC. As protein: CASSKYTRILGSYGYTF.

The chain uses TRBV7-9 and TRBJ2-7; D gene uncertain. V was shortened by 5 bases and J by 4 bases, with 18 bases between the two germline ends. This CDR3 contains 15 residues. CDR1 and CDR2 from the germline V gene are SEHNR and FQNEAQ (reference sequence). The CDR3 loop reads CASSRQRTGSYEQYF. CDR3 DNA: TGTGCCAGCAGCCGACAAAGGACCGGGTCGTACGAGCAGTACTTC.

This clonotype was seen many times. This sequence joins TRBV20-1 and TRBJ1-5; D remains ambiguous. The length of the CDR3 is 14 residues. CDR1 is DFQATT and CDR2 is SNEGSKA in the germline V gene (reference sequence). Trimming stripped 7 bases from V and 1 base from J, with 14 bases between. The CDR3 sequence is CSVRGQVSNQPQHF. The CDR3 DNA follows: TGCAGTGTCCGAGGGCAGGTCAGCAATCAGCCCCAGCATTTT.

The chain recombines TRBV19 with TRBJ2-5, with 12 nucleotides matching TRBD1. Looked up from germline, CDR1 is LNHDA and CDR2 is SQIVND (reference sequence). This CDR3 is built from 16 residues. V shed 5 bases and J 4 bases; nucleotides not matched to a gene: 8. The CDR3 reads CASSGRDRGRRETQYF. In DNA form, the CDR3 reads TGTGCCAGTAGTGGCCGGGACAGGGGGCGTCGAGAGACCCAGTACTTC.

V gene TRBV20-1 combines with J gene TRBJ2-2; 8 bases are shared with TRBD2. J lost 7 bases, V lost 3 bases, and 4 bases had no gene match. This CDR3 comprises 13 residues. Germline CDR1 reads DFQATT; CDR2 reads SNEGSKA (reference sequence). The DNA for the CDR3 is TGCAGTGCTAGGCCGGGAGGGGGCGGGGAGCTGTTTTTT. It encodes CSARPGGGGELFF.

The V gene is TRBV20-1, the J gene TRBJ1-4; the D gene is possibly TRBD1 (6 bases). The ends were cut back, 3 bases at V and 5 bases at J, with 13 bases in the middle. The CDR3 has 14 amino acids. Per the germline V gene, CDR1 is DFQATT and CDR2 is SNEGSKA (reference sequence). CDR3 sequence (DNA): TGCAGTGCTAGCAAGGGGGAACTAAATGAAAAACTGTTTTTT. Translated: CSASKGELNEKLFF.

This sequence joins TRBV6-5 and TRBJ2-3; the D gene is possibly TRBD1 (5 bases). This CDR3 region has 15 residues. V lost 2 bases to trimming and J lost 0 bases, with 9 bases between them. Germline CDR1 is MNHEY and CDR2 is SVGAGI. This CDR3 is CASSYKAGSTDTQYF. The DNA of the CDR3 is TGTGCCAGCAGTTACAAGGCAGGGAGCACAGATACGCAGTATTTT.

The CDR3 region is CASSPAGTATEAFF. In DNA form, the CDR3 reads TGTGCCAGCAGTCCCGCCGGGACGGCAACTGAAGCTTTCTTT. V gene TRBV25-1 combines with J gene TRBJ1-1; maybe TRBD1 (5 bases). Trimming pared 5 bases from V and 5 bases from J, leaving 15 bases between. The CDR3 length is 14 residues. Germline-derived CDR1 and CDR2 are MGHDK and SYGVNS.

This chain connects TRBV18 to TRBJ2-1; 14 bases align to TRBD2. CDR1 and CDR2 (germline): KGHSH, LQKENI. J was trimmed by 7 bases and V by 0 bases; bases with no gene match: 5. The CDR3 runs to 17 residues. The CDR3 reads CASSPPATSGRGNEQFF. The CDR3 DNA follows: TGTGCCAGCTCACCACCAGCGACTAGCGGGAGGGGGAATGAGCAGTTCTTC.